These T cell receptor beta chains were read from a single sample in a study of PD-1 blockade in classical Hodgkin lymphoma. The protocol was immunoSEQ multiplex PCR, while the TCRdb copy is restricted to in-frame clones and leaves out a portion. The sample records about 5,600 clones, over 75% being singletons. The source was CD8+ T cells from blood, collected at baseline. These receptors were taken from a human donor with classical Hodgkin lymphoma. CDR3s include the opening cysteine and the closing phenylalanine or tryptophan. Fields, in order: V gene, D gene, clone size, J gene, CDR3 length, CDR3 DNA, CDR3 protein. The D gene is left open where the match is weak. Size tells how often a clone was seen (once, few, many) or the class of an expanded clone, and some rows leave it out.

v_call: TRBV7-8; d_call: .; clone_size: .; j_call: TRBJ2-5; cdr3_length: 13; cdr3_nt: TGTGCCAGCAAAGAGTTAGAGGGCTCACCGTATGACTTC; cdr3_aa: CASKELEGSPYDF
v_call: TRBV5-1; d_call: .; clone_size: few; j_call: TRBJ2-7; cdr3_length: 14; cdr3_nt: TGCGCCAGCAGTGAGGCAGGGGCCTCCTACGAGCAGTACTTC; cdr3_aa: CASSEAGASYEQYF
v_call: TRBV10-1; d_call: .; clone_size: .; j_call: TRBJ2-7; cdr3_length: 13; cdr3_nt: TGCGCCAGCAGTGAGGACCTCGCCAACGAGCAGTACTTC; cdr3_aa: CASSEDLANEQYF
v_call: TRBV7-8; d_call: TRBD2; clone_size: .; j_call: TRBJ2-5; cdr3_length: 16; cdr3_nt: TGTGCCAGCAGCTTAGGTTGGACTAGCGGACAAGAGACCCAGTACTTC; cdr3_aa: CASSLGWTSGQETQYF
v_call: TRBV27; d_call: .; clone_size: .; j_call: TRBJ2-2; cdr3_length: 14; cdr3_nt: TGTGCCAGCAGTATTAGGGACTACACCGGGGAGCTGTTTTTT; cdr3_aa: CASSIRDYTGELFF
v_call: TRBV29-1; d_call: TRBD2; clone_size: .; j_call: TRBJ2-1; cdr3_length: 14; cdr3_nt: TGCAGCGTTTCAAAGGAGACTAGCGGGGATCAGCAGTTCTTC; cdr3_aa: CSVSKETSGDQQFF
v_call: TRBV7-6; d_call: TRBD1; clone_size: .; j_call: TRBJ1-2; cdr3_length: 13; cdr3_nt: TGTGCCAGCAGCTCGACAGGGCAGTATGGCTACACCTTC; cdr3_aa: CASSSTGQYGYTF
v_call: TRBV13; d_call: TRBD2; clone_size: .; j_call: TRBJ2-5; cdr3_length: 14; cdr3_nt: TGTGCCAGCAGCATTAGCGGGGGGCAAGAGACCCAGTACTTC; cdr3_aa: CASSISGGQETQYF
v_call: TRBV7-9; d_call: TRBD2; clone_size: .; j_call: TRBJ2-7; cdr3_length: 14; cdr3_nt: TGTGCCAGCAGCTTATCGGGAGGGGATACGGAGCAGTACTTC; cdr3_aa: CASSLSGGDTEQYF
v_call: TRBV19; d_call: .; clone_size: .; j_call: TRBJ1-1; cdr3_length: 12; cdr3_nt: TGTGCCAGTAGAGATCGGGGCACTGAAGCTTTCTTT; cdr3_aa: CASRDRGTEAFF
v_call: TRBV4-3; d_call: TRBD1; clone_size: .; j_call: TRBJ1-2; cdr3_length: 15; cdr3_nt: TGCGCCAGCAGCCCACTGGGACAGGGGTTATATGGCTACACCTTC; cdr3_aa: CASSPLGQGLYGYTF
v_call: TRBV4-3; d_call: TRBD1; clone_size: .; j_call: TRBJ1-2; cdr3_length: 16; cdr3_nt: TGCGCCAGCAGCCAAGAGGAGGGCAGGGGGCGCGATGGCTACACCTTC; cdr3_aa: CASSQEEGRGRDGYTF
v_call: TRBV28; d_call: .; clone_size: few; j_call: TRBJ1-4; cdr3_length: 14; cdr3_nt: TGTGCCAGCAGTTTCAGGGAGGTCGATGAAAAACTGTTTTTT; cdr3_aa: CASSFREVDEKLFF
v_call: TRBV28; d_call: .; clone_size: .; j_call: TRBJ1-2; cdr3_length: 13; cdr3_nt: TGTGCCAGCAGTTTCCCGGAAAGTTATGGCTACACCTTC; cdr3_aa: CASSFPESYGYTF
v_call: TRBV9; d_call: TRBD1; clone_size: .; j_call: TRBJ1-1; cdr3_length: 14; cdr3_nt: TGTGCCAGCAGCAGGACAGGGGGCGACACTGAAGCTTTCTTT; cdr3_aa: CASSRTGGDTEAFF
v_call: TRBV28; d_call: TRBD2; clone_size: .; j_call: TRBJ2-1; cdr3_length: 20; cdr3_nt: TGTGCCAGCAGGTGGTTTGCTAGCGGGGGCCCTGAGGGAACCTACAATGAGCAGTTCTTC; cdr3_aa: CASRWFASGGPEGTYNEQFF
v_call: TRBV19; d_call: TRBD2; clone_size: once; j_call: TRBJ2-7; cdr3_length: 15; cdr3_nt: TGTGCCAGTAGTATAAGACCCAGCGGGGCTTCCGAGCAGTACTTC; cdr3_aa: CASSIRPSGASEQYF
v_call: TRBV27; d_call: TRBD1; clone_size: .; j_call: TRBJ2-7; cdr3_length: 16; cdr3_nt: TGTGCCAGCAGTCCCTCTCTGGGACAGTCCCCCTACGAGCAGTACTTC; cdr3_aa: CASSPSLGQSPYEQYF
v_call: TRBV5-4; d_call: TRBD1; clone_size: .; j_call: TRBJ2-7; cdr3_length: 18; cdr3_nt: TGTGCCAGCAGCCTTCCGGGACAGGGACTCTTGCTGCTGGGCGAGCAGTACTTC; cdr3_aa: CASSLPGQGLLLLGEQYF
v_call: TRBV27; d_call: TRBD1; clone_size: .; j_call: TRBJ2-1; cdr3_length: 15; cdr3_nt: TGTGCCAGCAGTTTTCAGGGGGCGTACTACAATGAGCAGTTCTTC; cdr3_aa: CASSFQGAYYNEQFF
v_call: TRBV7-9; d_call: TRBD1; clone_size: once; j_call: TRBJ2-2; cdr3_length: 17; cdr3_nt: TGTGCCAGCAGCCCGTCCGGACAGGCCTCGAACACCGGGGAGCTGTTTTTT; cdr3_aa: CASSPSGQASNTGELFF
v_call: TRBV11-1; d_call: .; clone_size: .; j_call: TRBJ2-5; cdr3_length: 14; cdr3_nt: TGTGCCAGCAGCTTAATCGGGACACGAGAGACCCAGTACTTC; cdr3_aa: CASSLIGTRETQYF